This TCR beta chain stems from a study of blood T cell repertoires in COVID-19. Overall study context: The samples span acute and convalescent COVID-19 from the United States, Italy and Spain. T cells, B-cell-depleted T cells, or PBMCs supplied cDNA or gDNA.

Germline V lookup: CDR1 SGHRS, CDR2 YFSETQ. The CDR3 runs to 13 residues. The germline V and J ends were trimmed by 2 bases and 2 bases, with 6 bases remaining between them. Per the original methods: Researchers report that nucleated cell counts were estimated from reference gene primer amplification. This table comes from immunoSEQ multiplex PCR, and its TCRdb copy is limited to in-frame clones, with some not included. Clone size and the V and J calls come from that table; the DNA yielded D and trimming. The sample holds a few hundred thousand clones, 89% seen once. This clone was counted a few times.

The genes are TRBV5-1 and TRBJ2-3; D gene uncertain. The specimen was peripheral blood. The origin of this receptor is a woman aged 25 to 39 with COVID-19, enrolled during active disease. DNA of the CDR3: TGCGCCAGCAGCTTAACAATCACAGATACGCAGTATTTT. It specifies CASSLTITDTQYF.